These 24 T cell receptor beta chains came from one sample sequenced in a study of T cell responses to AZD1222 COVID-19 vaccine. Clones were read by immunoSEQ multiplex PCR, and TCRdb kept only the in-frame ones, dropping some. The table includes under 150,000 clones, around nine tenths detected once. The sample consisted of peripheral blood, taken on day 0 of AZD1222 vaccination. Receptors originate from an adult in good health.

This rearrangement joins TRBV18 to TRBJ1-1; D unresolved. V was pared by 4 bases and J by 0 bases, with 12 bases between. Germline-derived CDR1 and CDR2 are KGHSH and LQKENI. The CDR3 loop spans 15 amino acids. This chain's CDR3 is CASSLRTVLNTEAFF. The CDR3 nucleotides are TGTGCCAGCTCACTCAGGACGGTTTTGAACACTGAAGCTTTCTTT. Full variable domain (remainder filled in from reference TRBV18 and TRBJ1-1): NAGVMQNPRHLVRRRGQEARLRCSPMKGHSHVYWYRQLPEEGLKFMVYLQKENIIDESGMPKERFSAEFPKEGPSILRIQQVVRGDSAAYFCASSLRTVLNTEAFFGQGTRLTVV.

The V call is TRBV7-9, the J call TRBJ2-7; D perhaps matches TRBD1 (8 bases). CDR1 is SEHNR and CDR2 is FQNEAQ in the germline V gene (reference sequence). The V and J ends lost 5 bases and 3 bases respectively, with 14 bases between them. This CDR3 contains 14 residues. This CDR3 is CASSKQGGFYEQYF. The CDR3 DNA sequence: TGTGCCAGCAGCAAACAGGGGGGGTTCTACGAGCAGTACTTC.

The chain uses TRBV12-3 or TRBV12-4 and TRBJ1-2; 8 bases fit TRBD1. V lost 10 bases and J lost 4; bases outside the gene matches: 8. This CDR3 contains 13 residues. The chain's CDR3 is CAIFNTGGYGYTF. The CDR3 nucleotides are TGTGCCATCTTTAATACAGGGGGCTATGGCTACACCTTC.

The chain combines TRBV10-3 with TRBJ1-6; TRBD1 aligns across 10 bases. The V and J ends lost 5 bases and 7 bases, in that order; junction bases with no gene match: 8. Germline V gene data show CDR1 as ENHRY and CDR2 as SYGVKD. The CDR3 length is 16 residues. The CDR3: CAISHRDRGPNSPLHF. The CDR3 bases are TGTGCCATCAGTCACCGGGACAGGGGACCGAATTCACCCCTCCACTTT.

The chain employs TRBV20-1 and TRBJ1-1; D is possibly TRBD1 (5 bases). CDR3 length: 13 residues. Germline assignment: CDR1 DFQATT and CDR2 SNEGSKA (reference sequence). The V end lost 3 bases, the J end lost 4 bases, and 12 bases lay between the germline ends. DNA of the CDR3: TGCAGTGCTAGTTCGGGGCAATTCACTGAAGCTTTCTTT. It specifies CSASSGQFTEAFF.

V usage is TRBV5-6 and J usage is TRBJ1-1; D perhaps matches TRBD1 (6 bases). CDR3 length: 16 amino acids. The germline V gene encodes CDR1 SGHDT and CDR2 YYEEEE. V was pared by 4 bases and J by 3 bases, with 19 bases between. CDR3 residues: CASSRGSSDRYTEAFF. The CDR3 DNA is TGTGCCAGCAGCCGGGGTTCAAGCGACAGGTACACTGAAGCTTTCTTT.

This chain joins TRBV27 and TRBJ1-5; D is perhaps TRBD1 (5 bases). There are 15 residues in the CDR3. Germline CDR1 MNHEY, CDR2 SMNVEV (reference sequence). The V and J ends lost 1 base and 7 bases respectively, with 14 bases between them. CDR3 sequence reads: CASSLYTGTAQPQHF. CDR3 nucleotide sequence: TGTGCCAGCAGTTTATACACCGGGACCGCGCAGCCCCAGCATTTT.

V usage is TRBV6-5 and J usage is TRBJ1-6; D gene uncertain. Looked up from germline, CDR1 is MNHEY and CDR2 is SVGAGI. With 0 bases removed from V and 7 bases from J, the gap between germline ends came to 10 bases. The CDR3 totals 15 residues. The CDR3 bases are TGTGCCAGCAGTTACTCGATAGTAGGGAATTCACCCCTCCACTTT. Protein: CASSYSIVGNSPLHF.

This chain links TRBV15 with TRBJ1-4; D is possibly TRBD1 (6 bases). Germline CDR1 and CDR2: LNHNV and YYDKDF (reference sequence). The CDR3 is 16 residues long. Trimming stripped 5 bases from V and 6 bases from J, with 19 bases between. The DNA for the CDR3 is TGTGCCACCAGCCCCATTAGGGGGGTGGGTGATGAAAAACTGTTTTTT. Translated, it gives CATSPIRGVGDEKLFF.

The chain recombines TRBV12-3 or TRBV12-4 with TRBJ2-1; the D gene is possibly TRBD2 (6 bases). The CDR3 extends over 13 amino acids. V dropped 2 bases and J dropped 7 bases, with 9 bases sitting between them. In DNA, the CDR3 is TGTGCCAGCAGTTTATCTCTAGCGAATGAGCAGTTCTTC. Protein: CASSLSLANEQFF.

This clone was counted only a few times. The chain has TRBV6-5 and TRBJ2-7, with D possibly matching TRBD1 (6 bases). Trimming took 7 bases from V and 3 from J, leaving 19 bases between them. This CDR3 contains 15 residues. CDR1 is MNHEY, CDR2 SVGAGI, per germline. The CDR3 DNA follows: TGTGCCAGCACCGAAGGGAGTCCCAGGGGCTACGAGCAGTACTTC. It yields the protein CASTEGSPRGYEQYF.

The chain uses TRBV7-8 and TRBJ2-3; no clear D gene. Per germline, CDR1 SGHVS and CDR2 FQNEAQ. Trimming took 5 bases from V and 0 from J, leaving 15 bases between them. CDR3 size: 16 residues. The CDR3 region has the DNA TGTGCCAGCAGCCCATGGCTAGTGGGTAGCACAGATACGCAGTATTTT. This translates into CASSPWLVGSTDTQYF.

The chain couples TRBV20-1 to TRBJ1-1, with 7 bases lining up with TRBD1. J gave up 3 bases and V 3 bases, and 4 bases lay outside the gene matches. Germline assignment: CDR1 DFQATT and CDR2 SNEGSKA (reference sequence). CDR3 length equals 13 residues. CDR3: CSASDTGDTEAFF. CDR3 sequence (DNA): TGCAGTGCTAGTGACACAGGGGACACTGAAGCTTTCTTT.

The chain is built from TRBV4-1 and TRBJ1-2, with 8 bases identical to TRBD1. V shed 0 bases, J shed 3 bases, and the junction held 9 bases outside the gene matches. Germline-derived CDR1 and CDR2 are MGHRA and YSYEKL. The CDR3 spans 17 residues. In DNA, the CDR3 is TGCGCCAGCAGCCAAGACTCGGCGGCAGGGGGCGACTATGGCTACACCTTC. This sequence encodes CASSQDSAAGGDYGYTF.

The J gene is TRBJ1-4, the V gene TRBV7-2; D not certain. The CDR3 loop spans 14 amino acids. Germline-derived CDR1 and CDR2 are SGHTA and FQGNSA. V dropped 4 bases and J dropped 8 bases, with 14 bases sitting between them. The CDR3: CASSSPDHREKLFF. Written as DNA, the CDR3 is TGTGCCAGCAGCTCTCCAGACCATCGCGAAAAACTGTTTTTT.

The chain carries TRBV6-5 and TRBJ2-7; D is unclear. The CDR3 consists of 12 residues. Trimming took off 7 bases at V and 0 bases at J, with 7 bases between the two ends. Germline V gene data show CDR1 as MNHEY and CDR2 as SVGAGI. The CDR3 DNA reads as TGTGCCAGCAATTTTCCCTCCTACGAGCAGTACTTC. Its translation is CASNFPSYEQYF.

The chain joins TRBV6-8 to TRBJ2-7; possible D gene TRBD1, 6 bases. The V gene lost 4 bases and the J gene lost 2 bases, with 18 bases spanning the gap. Germline CDR1 MNHGY, CDR2 SAAAGT. The CDR3 contains 16 residues. CDR3 region: CASSSPHPGAPYEQYF. CDR3 bases: TGTGCCAGCAGTTCCCCGCATCCAGGGGCCCCCTACGAGCAGTACTTC.

V gene TRBV4-3 combines with J gene TRBJ2-4; perhaps TRBD1 as D (6 bases). Looked up from germline, CDR1 is LGHNA and CDR2 is YSLEER. V lost 1 base, J lost 0 bases, and 22 bases lay in between. This CDR3 is 20 amino acids long. As DNA, the CDR3 is TGCGCCAGCAGCCAAGTTTGGGGGCAGGGGCGTCTCGAAGCCAAAAACATTCAGTACTTC. This translates into CASSQVWGQGRLEAKNIQYF.

The rearrangement uses TRBV19 and TRBJ2-1; D not resolved. CDR3 length: 13 residues. CDR1 and CDR2 (germline): LNHDA, SQIVND (reference sequence). With 9 bases removed from V and 5 bases from J, the gap between germline ends came to 14 bases. The CDR3 DNA is TGTGCCAGCAGAATGGGTAGAAACAATGAGCAGTTCTTC. It translates to CASRMGRNNEQFF. Using reference TRBV19 and TRBJ2-1 for the parts outside the CDR3, the full variable domain is DGGITQSPKYLFRKEGQNVTLSCEQNLNHDAMYWYRQDPGQGLRLIYYSQIVNDFQKGDIAEGYSVSREKKESFPLTVTSAQKNPTAFYLCASRMGRNNEQFFGPGTRLTVL.

This chain connects TRBV3-1 (or the pseudogene TRBV3-2) to TRBJ2-1, with 8 positions matching TRBD1. V trimming: 5 bases; J trimming: 0 bases; junction bases outside the gene matches: 9. The CDR3 covers 17 residues. CDR1 is LGHDT, CDR2 YNNKEL, per germline (reference sequence). CDR3 nucleotide sequence: TGTGCCAGCAGCACCTGGGGACAGGTAGGCTCCTACAATGAGCAGTTCTTC. Protein sequence: CASSTWGQVGSYNEQFF.

The chain carries TRBV7-3 and TRBJ2-1; the D gene could be TRBD1 or TRBD2 (6 bases each). Germline V CDR1 and CDR2: SGHTA, FQGTGA. V was clipped by 5 bases and J by 4 bases, with 9 bases between them. The CDR3 is 13 residues long. Here the CDR3 DNA reads TGTGCCAGCAGCCGGGGGCAGTACAATGAGCAGTTCTTC. Its protein is CASSRGQYNEQFF.

The chain joins TRBV7-9 to TRBJ2-5; a weak D match, TRBD1 (5 bases). With 4 bases removed from V and 5 bases from J, the gap between germline ends came to 17 bases. The CDR3 sequence is 15 residues long. From germline, CDR1 is SEHNR and CDR2 FQNEAQ (reference sequence). The CDR3: CASSSQTVSMETQYF. The DNA for the CDR3 is TGTGCCAGCAGCTCACAGACAGTTAGTATGGAGACCCAGTACTTC.

The chain recombines TRBV6-5 with TRBJ1-3; 7 positions match TRBD1. The germline V gene has CDR1 MNHEY and CDR2 SVGAGI. CDR3 length equals 15 residues. V lost 5 bases, J lost 0 bases, and 4 bases stayed unmatched. CDR3 DNA sequence: TGTGCCAGCAGTATCGACAGGGCCTCTGGAAACACCATATATTTT. Its translation is CASSIDRASGNTIYF.

This chain joins TRBV2 and TRBJ1-2; D not resolved. The germline V gene encodes CDR1 SNHLY and CDR2 FYNNEI. Trimming left V 4 bases short and J 4 bases short, with 7 bases between. The CDR3 covers 12 residues. This CDR3 reads CASSGVGYGYTF. In DNA, the CDR3 is TGTGCCAGCAGTGGGGTAGGCTATGGCTACACCTTC.